A selection of T cell receptor beta chains follows, all from one sample in a study of cytomegalovirus exposure and HLA in healthy donors. The repertoire was sequenced with immunoSEQ multiplex PCR; TCRdb's copy has only in-frame clones and lacks some. This sample has around 130,000 clones; under 90% occur once, and the top ten carry around 3.1%. The sample consisted of PBMCs. The receptors shown here come from a man aged 25 to 45 in good health and CMV-seronegative. The CDR3 runs from the conserved cysteine through the conserved F or W. D genes are given only for firm matches. The size field is filled for only some rows; it gives once, few, many or a size class.

clone_size: -; d_call: TRBD2; v_call: TRBV4-2; j_call: TRBJ2-1; cdr3_nt: TGTGCCAGCAGCCAAACCGGGACTAGCGGGGGCCCCTCCTACAATGAGCAGTTCTTC; cdr3_aa: CASSQTGTSGGPSYNEQFF
clone_size: once; d_call: -; v_call: TRBV19; j_call: TRBJ1-5; cdr3_nt: TGTGCCAGTAGTACGGGAGTCTATAGCAATCAGCCCCAGCATTTT; cdr3_aa: CASSTGVYSNQPQHF
clone_size: -; d_call: TRBD2; v_call: TRBV7-3; j_call: TRBJ2-3; cdr3_nt: TGTGCCAGCAGCCGGACTAGCGGGAGCACAGATACGCAGTATTTT; cdr3_aa: CASSRTSGSTDTQYF
clone_size: -; d_call: -; v_call: TRBV15; j_call: TRBJ1-3; cdr3_nt: TGTGCCACCAGCAGATGGGGGGAATCTGGAAACACCATATATTTT; cdr3_aa: CATSRWGESGNTIYF
clone_size: -; d_call: TRBD1; v_call: TRBV4-1; j_call: TRBJ2-7; cdr3_nt: TGCGCCAGCAGCCAAGAAAACGGACAGGGGACCTACGAGCAGTACTTC; cdr3_aa: CASSQENGQGTYEQYF
clone_size: -; d_call: TRBD2; v_call: TRBV27; j_call: TRBJ2-5; cdr3_nt: TGTGCCAGCAGTCCCTGGGGTAGCGGGGGCCGCGGGGCCCAGTACTTC; cdr3_aa: CASSPWGSGGRGAQYF
clone_size: -; d_call: TRBD1; v_call: TRBV27; j_call: TRBJ2-4; cdr3_nt: TGTGCCAGCAGCCTTCGACAGGGCGGAGAAGTAGGCGAAAACATTCAGTACTTC; cdr3_aa: CASSLRQGGEVGENIQYF
clone_size: -; d_call: -; v_call: TRBV18; j_call: TRBJ2-7; cdr3_nt: TGTGCCAGCTCACCATTGGAGGGCTCCGAGCAGTACTTC; cdr3_aa: CASSPLEGSEQYF
clone_size: -; d_call: -; v_call: TRBV11-2; j_call: TRBJ1-6; cdr3_nt: TGTGCCAGCAGCTTAGTCCCGGGACTTGGCGATTCCCCCCTCCACTTT; cdr3_aa: CASSLVPGLGDSPLHF
clone_size: -; d_call: -; v_call: TRBV2; j_call: TRBJ1-4; cdr3_nt: TGTGCCAGCAGTGAACAGAACGCGGCTAATGAAAAACTGTTTTTT; cdr3_aa: CASSEQNAANEKLFF
clone_size: once; d_call: TRBD2; v_call: TRBV4-1; j_call: TRBJ2-3; cdr3_nt: TGCGCCAGCAGCCAAGCGGGGGGGTACACAGATACGCAGTATTTT; cdr3_aa: CASSQAGGYTDTQYF
clone_size: -; d_call: -; v_call: TRBV29-1; j_call: TRBJ2-3; cdr3_nt: TGCAGCGTTGATACAGGAAGCACAGATACGCAGTATTTT; cdr3_aa: CSVDTGSTDTQYF
clone_size: -; d_call: -; v_call: TRBV7-9; j_call: TRBJ2-1; cdr3_nt: TGTGCCAGCAGCCTGGGACTCCCTTCCCCTGCCATCTACAATGAGCAGTTCTTC; cdr3_aa: CASSLGLPSPAIYNEQFF
clone_size: -; d_call: TRBD1; v_call: TRBV6-6; j_call: TRBJ2-7; cdr3_nt: TGTGCCAGCAGTGGGGAGACGGGACAGAGTGCCTACGAGCAGTACTTC; cdr3_aa: CASSGETGQSAYEQYF
clone_size: few; d_call: -; v_call: TRBV18; j_call: TRBJ1-2; cdr3_nt: TGTGCCAGCTCACCCCAGGACAGCTATGGCTACACCTTC; cdr3_aa: CASSPQDSYGYTF
clone_size: -; d_call: -; v_call: TRBV7-2; j_call: TRBJ1-1; cdr3_nt: TGTGCCAGCAGGCTCGGGACACTCAACACTGAAGCTTTCTTT; cdr3_aa: CASRLGTLNTEAFF
clone_size: -; d_call: TRBD1; v_call: TRBV7-3; j_call: TRBJ1-3; cdr3_nt: TGTGCCAGCAGCTTGTGGGACAGTGGAAACACCATATATTTT; cdr3_aa: CASSLWDSGNTIYF
clone_size: -; d_call: TRBD2; v_call: TRBV11-3; j_call: TRBJ2-1; cdr3_nt: TGTGCCAGCAGCTCATGGGGGGGCTCCTACAATGAGCAGTTCTTC; cdr3_aa: CASSSWGGSYNEQFF
clone_size: -; d_call: TRBD2; v_call: TRBV19; j_call: TRBJ2-1; cdr3_nt: TGTGCCAGTAGTATGCCAGCGGGGGGGTCGGTATCCTACAATGAGCAGTTCTTC; cdr3_aa: CASSMPAGGSVSYNEQFF
clone_size: -; d_call: -; v_call: TRBV4-3; j_call: TRBJ2-1; cdr3_nt: TGCGCCAGCAGCCAAGACCACCGAGGGGGCTACAATGAGCAGTTCTTC; cdr3_aa: CASSQDHRGGYNEQFF
clone_size: few; d_call: -; v_call: TRBV5-5; j_call: TRBJ1-5; cdr3_nt: TGTGCCAGCAGCTTAATCCCGACAGTTCAGCCCCAGCATTTT; cdr3_aa: CASSLIPTVQPQHF
clone_size: few; d_call: -; v_call: TRBV14; j_call: TRBJ1-6; cdr3_nt: TGTGCCAGCAGCCAAAGACGGGAAAATTCACCCCTCCACTTT; cdr3_aa: CASSQRRENSPLHF
clone_size: -; d_call: -; v_call: TRBV13; j_call: TRBJ2-3; cdr3_nt: TGTGCCAGCAGCTTAGCTAGCGCTCTGGCAGATACGCAGTATTTT; cdr3_aa: CASSLASALADTQYF
clone_size: once; d_call: -; v_call: TRBV7-8; j_call: TRBJ1-1; cdr3_nt: TGTGCCAGCAGCTTAGCCGGGGGGCGTACTGAAGCTTTCTTT; cdr3_aa: CASSLAGGRTEAFF
clone_size: -; d_call: -; v_call: TRBV27; j_call: TRBJ1-2; cdr3_nt: TGTGCCAGCAGTTTTACAGGGCGGTATGGCTACACCTTC; cdr3_aa: CASSFTGRYGYTF
clone_size: -; d_call: -; v_call: TRBV28; j_call: TRBJ1-1; cdr3_nt: TGTGCCAGCAAAACGTCAGGGTTCACTGAAGCTTTCTTT; cdr3_aa: CASKTSGFTEAFF
clone_size: -; d_call: TRBD1; v_call: TRBV7-9; j_call: TRBJ2-3; cdr3_nt: TGTGCCAGCAGCTCCCGGGACAGCTACACAGATACGCAGTATTTT; cdr3_aa: CASSSRDSYTDTQYF
clone_size: -; d_call: TRBD1; v_call: TRBV10-3; j_call: TRBJ2-2; cdr3_nt: TGTGCCATCAGACAGGGGGCAGCGAACACCGGGGAGCTGTTTTTT; cdr3_aa: CAIRQGAANTGELFF
clone_size: -; d_call: -; v_call: TRBV27; j_call: TRBJ1-4; cdr3_nt: TGTGCCAGCAGTTTCAGGGGCTATAATGAAAAACTGTTTTTT; cdr3_aa: CASSFRGYNEKLFF